Following are 27 T cell receptor beta chains from one sample sequenced in a study of follicular helper T cells after annual influenza vaccination. Assay: immunoSEQ multiplex PCR; the TCRdb copy retains only in-frame clones and omits some. The sample contains about 27,000 clones, approximately 81% of which appear only once. Time point in this sample: 2014-2015 season, pre-vaccination. The sample in question was CXCR5+ CD38- circulating T follicular helper cells from blood, obtained on the day of influenza vaccination. Subset denoted: circulating Tfh, non-naive CD4+CXCR5+PD-1+ (ICOS+CD38+ or ICOS-CD38-). The receptors shown here come from an adult who received the influenza vaccine.

CDR3 in amino acids: CASSAPWASGELFF. CDR3 coding DNA: TGTGCCAGCAGCGCCCCGTGGGCCAGCGGGGAGCTGTTTTTT. The chain couples TRBV9 to TRBJ2-2; D gene ambiguous. This CDR3 is 14 amino acids long. Trimming removed 3 bases at V and 7 bases at J, with 13 bases between. CDR1 and CDR2 from the germline V gene are SGDLS and YYNGEE.

This clone has only a few counts. This rearrangement joins TRBV30 to TRBJ1-2, with a tentative D call TRBD1 (5 bases). CDR3 length: 12 residues. Germline V gene lookup returns CDR1 GTSNPN and CDR2 SVGIG (reference sequence). Trimming cost V 5 bases and J 11 bases, with 18 bases left between them. The CDR3, as DNA: TGTGCCTGGGACGTGGGGGGAAGAGGGTACACCTTC. As protein: CAWDVGGRGYTF.

The chain is built from TRBV7-9 and TRBJ2-1; possible D gene TRBD1, 5 bases. CDR1 and CDR2 (germline): SEHNR, FQNEAQ (reference sequence). The CDR3 spans 15 residues. The V and J ends lost 5 bases and 9 bases respectively, with 20 bases between them. Here the CDR3 DNA reads TGTGCCAGCAGCCCCCCTGGAGACAGACTGGGTGAGCAGTTCTTC. Translating gives CASSPPGDRLGEQFF.

This rearrangement joins TRBV6-1 to TRBJ1-2; D is undetermined. The germline V and J ends were trimmed by 4 bases and 4 bases, with 22 bases remaining between them. Germline V gene data show CDR1 as MNHNS and CDR2 as SASEGT. The CDR3 has 17 amino acids. The CDR3 region is CASSVQRSGRKTYGYTF. The CDR3 nucleotides read TGTGCCAGCAGTGTCCAGAGAAGTGGGAGAAAGACCTATGGCTACACCTTC.

The rearrangement uses TRBV2 and TRBJ1-6; the D is unclear. Germline CDR1 SNHLY, CDR2 FYNNEI. The CDR3 is made up of 16 amino acids. Trimming stripped 4 bases from V and 6 bases from J, with 16 bases between. The CDR3: CASSGLGVSSNSPLHF. CDR3 nucleotides: TGTGCCAGCAGTGGATTAGGAGTTTCTTCTAATTCACCCCTCCACTTT.

The chain couples TRBV15 to TRBJ2-2; D is possibly TRBD1 (6 bases). The V and J ends lost 2 bases and 0 bases respectively, with 10 bases between them. This CDR3 is 16 amino acids long. Germline values: CDR1 LNHNV, CDR2 YYDKDF (reference sequence). The CDR3 sequence is CATSRRTVSNTGELFF. CDR3 coding DNA: TGTGCCACCAGCAGACGGACAGTGTCGAACACCGGGGAGCTGTTTTTT.

The chain uses TRBV30 and TRBJ2-7; D uncertain. The CDR3 has 12 amino acids. In germline, CDR1 is GTSNPN, CDR2 SVGIG (reference sequence). The germline V and J ends were trimmed by 7 bases and 5 bases, with 15 bases remaining between them. CDR3: CASTGLKNEQYF. CDR3 DNA sequence: TGTGCCTCTACCGGGTTGAAGAACGAGCAGTACTTC.

The chain has TRBV6-6 and TRBJ1-2; tentatively, D is TRBD1 (5 bases). The CDR3 has 12 amino acids. Per the germline V gene, CDR1 is MNHNY and CDR2 is SVGAGI (reference sequence). V was pared by 5 bases and J by 5 bases, with 9 bases between. The CDR3 DNA is TGTGCCAGCAGTCCAGGGAATTATGGCTACACCTTC. Protein: CASSPGNYGYTF.

The chain employs TRBV5-1 and TRBJ2-1, with 10 nucleotides matching TRBD1. This CDR3 has 15 amino acids. Germline lookup yields CDR1 SGHRS and CDR2 YFSETQ. The V and J ends lost 2 bases and 5 bases, in that order; junction bases with no gene match: 4. The CDR3 protein is CASSFRDRGDNEQFF. As DNA, the CDR3 is TGCGCCAGCAGCTTCCGGGACAGGGGAGACAATGAGCAGTTCTTC.

Notes on this clone: The junction departs from the called germline gene at one end, perhaps through a read error. The chain carries TRBV7-9 and TRBJ1-6, with a possible D match to TRBD1 (5 bases). The CDR3 covers 15 residues. Per germline, CDR1 SEHNR and CDR2 FQNEAQ (reference sequence). The CDR3 bases are TGTGCCAGCAGCAGTCGGGACTCCTATAATTCACCCCCCCACTTT. Translated, it gives CASSSRDSYNSPPHF.

DNA for the CDR3: TGCAGCGTTGTCGTTGGGACACTTAGCACAGATACGCAGTATTTT. This sequence encodes CSVVVGTLSTDTQYF. V gene TRBV29-1 combines with J gene TRBJ2-3, with D tentatively TRBD1 (6 bases). Trimming removed 4 bases at V and 0 bases at J, with 14 bases between. Germline loops: CDR1 SQVTM, CDR2 ANQGSEA. CDR3 length: 15 amino acids.

The genes are TRBV5-1 and TRBJ1-1; D gene ambiguous. Per the germline V gene, CDR1 is SGHRS and CDR2 is YFSETQ. Trimming pared 4 bases from V and 1 base from J, leaving 8 bases between. The length of the CDR3 is 13 residues. The chain's CDR3 is CASSPRANTEAFF. CDR3 sequence (DNA): TGCGCCAGCAGCCCGCGGGCGAACACTGAAGCTTTCTTT. The whole variable domain, remainder taken from reference TRBV5-1 and TRBJ1-1, is KAGVTQTPRYLIKTRGQQVTLSCSPISGHRSVSWYQQTPGQGLQFLFEYFSETQRNKGNFPGRFSGRQFSNSRSEMNVSTLELGDSALYLCASSPRANTEAFFGQGTRLTVV.

This chain connects TRBV15 to TRBJ2-3; 11 positions match TRBD2. CDR3 size: 19 residues. V trimming: 0 bases; J trimming: 3 bases; junction bases outside the gene matches: 11. Germline V CDR1 and CDR2: LNHNV, YYDKDF (reference sequence). The chain's CDR3 is CATSRDRTSGHPRTDTQYF. The CDR3 coding sequence is TGTGCCACCAGCAGAGATCGGACTAGCGGGCACCCGCGGACAGATACGCAGTATTTT. Based on the CDR3 plus reference TRBV15 and TRBJ2-3, the full variable domain is DAMVIQNPRYQVTQFGKPVTLSCSQTLNHNVMYWYQQKSSQAPKLLFHYYDKDFNNEADTPDNFQSRRPNTSFCFLDIRSPGLGDTAMYLCATSRDRTSGHPRTDTQYFGPGTRLTVL.

V is TRBV7-9 and J is TRBJ2-5, with 8 bases matching TRBD2. V was clipped by 5 bases and J by 10 bases; unmatched bases: 3. This CDR3 comprises 11 residues. Germline V gene sequence: CDR1 SEHNR, CDR2 FQNEAQ (reference sequence). The CDR3 spells CASSLGGDQYF. The DNA of the CDR3 is TGTGCCAGCAGCCTCGGGGGGGACCAGTACTTC.

The chain employs TRBV7-2 and TRBJ1-1; 11 bases agree with TRBD1. The CDR3 loop spans 15 amino acids. Germline-derived CDR1 and CDR2 are SGHTA and FQGNSA. V was clipped by 5 bases and J by 4 bases; unmatched bases: 6. CDR3 coding DNA: TGTGCCAGCAGCCAAGGGACAGGGGGTAGCACTGAAGCTTTCTTT. Translating gives CASSQGTGGSTEAFF.

The CDR3 coding sequence is TGTGCCAGCAGCAAAGGGGGGACTAGCGGAAGCACAGATACGCAGTATTTT. It codes for CASSKGGTSGSTDTQYF. The chain carries TRBV7-9 and TRBJ2-3, with 11 bases fitting TRBD2. Germline-derived CDR1 and CDR2 are SEHNR and FQNEAQ (reference sequence). The CDR3 covers 17 residues. The junction had 7 bases not matched to a gene; V was cut back by 5 bases and J by 0 bases.

CDR3 sequence: CASSLKKGQNNSPLHF. The DNA for the CDR3 is TGTGCCAGCAGCCTAAAAAAGGGACAGAATAATTCACCCCTCCACTTT. The V call is TRBV14, the J call TRBJ1-6, with TRBD1 matching 7 bases. Germline V gene sequence: CDR1 SGHDN, CDR2 FVKESK. There are 16 residues in the CDR3. The V and J ends lost 4 bases and 5 bases, in that order; junction bases with no gene match: 8.

This clone was picked up one time. The chain couples TRBV28 to TRBJ2-2, with a possible D match to TRBD2 (5 bases). Deletions cut 8 bases from V and 10 bases from J, with 14 bases between. CDR1 and CDR2 from the germline V gene are MDHEN and SYDVKM. The length of the CDR3 is 12 residues. The DNA for the CDR3 is TGTGCCAGCGGCTTATATAGCGAGGAGCTGTTTTTT. Translated: CASGLYSEELFF. Full variable domain (rest looked up from reference TRBV28 and TRBJ2-2): DVKVTQSSRYLVKRTGEKVFLECVQDMDHENMFWYRQDPGLGLRLIYFSYDVKMKEKGDIPEGYSVSREKKERFSLILESASTNQTSMYLCASGLYSEELFFGEGSRLTVL.

Remarks on this clone: Compared with germline, one end of the junction differs, possibly owing to a read error. The rearrangement links TRBV7-7 to TRBJ2-5, with unresolved D. Germline V gives CDR1 SSHAT, CDR2 FNYEAQ (reference sequence). The CDR3 is made up of 16 amino acids. The CDR3 spells CASSLGAKQSQETQYF. The CDR3 DNA is TGTGCTAGCAGCTTAGGTGCAAAACAGAGCCAAGAGACCCAGTACTTC. Filled out from reference TRBV7-7 and TRBJ2-5, the complete variable domain reads GAGVSQSPRYKVTKRGQDVTLRCDPISSHATLYWYQQALGQGPEFLTYFNYEAQPDKSGLPSDRFSAERPEGSISTLTIQRTEQRDSAMYRCASSLGAKQSQETQYFGPGTRLLVL.

The DNA of the CDR3 is TGCGCCAGCAGCTTGGGCGACAGGGGCCCCTTCGGCGAGCAGTACTTC. This encodes CASSLGDRGPFGEQYF. The rearrangement uses TRBV5-1 and TRBJ2-7; TRBD1 agrees at 8 bases. Germline lookup yields CDR1 SGHRS and CDR2 YFSETQ. V was pared by 0 bases and J by 6 bases, with 11 bases of the junction left unmatched. This CDR3 contains 16 residues. Complete variable domain (other parts from reference TRBV5-1 and TRBJ2-7): KAGVTQTPRYLIKTRGQQVTLSCSPISGHRSVSWYQQTPGQGLQFLFEYFSETQRNKGNFPGRFSGRQFSNSRSEMNVSTLELGDSALYLCASSLGDRGPFGEQYFGPGTRLTVT.

The V gene is TRBV2, the J gene TRBJ1-5; TRBD1 matches at 7 bases. The junction had 7 bases not matched to a gene; V was cut back by 6 bases and J by 8 bases. Looked up from germline, CDR1 is SNHLY and CDR2 is FYNNEI. This CDR3 is built from 13 residues. CDR3 in DNA: TGTGCCAGCAGCCTAGGGGGCTTGAAGCCCCAGCATTTT. Protein sequence: CASSLGGLKPQHF. The variable domain in full, completed from reference TRBV2 and TRBJ1-5, reads EPEVTQTPSHQVTQMGQEVILRCVPISNHLYFYWYRQILGQKVEFLVSFYNNEISEKSEIFDDQFSVERPDGSNFTLKIRSTKLEDSAMYFCASSLGGLKPQHFGDGTRLSIL.

The chain uses TRBV19 and TRBJ1-4; D might be TRBD1 (6 bases). V was pared by 5 bases and J by 0 bases, with 13 bases between. In germline, CDR1 is LNHDA, CDR2 SQIVND (reference sequence). The CDR3 extends over 16 amino acids. CDR3 protein: CASSYRERTTNEKLFF. The CDR3 DNA reads TGTGCCAGTAGTTACAGGGAACGAACAACTAATGAAAAACTGTTTTTT.

The V and J genes are TRBV14 and TRBJ1-5, with D hard to call. Trimming pared 0 bases from V and 5 bases from J, leaving 5 bases between. Germline-derived CDR1 and CDR2 are SGHDN and FVKESK. The CDR3 is made up of 13 amino acids. CDR3 bases: TGTGCCAGCAGCCAAGATGCGTATCAGCCCCAGCATTTT. The encoded protein is CASSQDAYQPQHF.

The CDR3 protein is CASSLGTGGEKLFF. DNA of the CDR3: TGTGCCAGCAGCTTAGGGACAGGGGGAGAAAAACTGTTTTTT. This chain joins TRBV7-9 and TRBJ1-4; the match to TRBD1 covers 10 bases. CDR3 length: 14 amino acids. The trim removed 1 base at V and 8 bases at J, leaving 1 base unmatched. CDR1 is SEHNR, CDR2 FQNEAQ, per germline (reference sequence). Using reference TRBV7-9 and TRBJ1-4 for the parts outside the CDR3, the full variable domain is DTGVSQNPRHKITKRGQNVTFRCDPISEHNRLYWYRQTLGQGPEFLTYFQNEAQLEKSRLLSDRFSAERPKGSFSTLEIQRTEQGDSAMYLCASSLGTGGEKLFFGSGTQLSVL.

The chain couples TRBV30 to TRBJ1-5, with a tentative D call TRBD1 (5 bases). This CDR3 region has 13 residues. Per germline, CDR1 GTSNPN and CDR2 SVGIG (reference sequence). V was pared by 3 bases and J by 5 bases, with 11 bases between. Here the CDR3 reads CAWSSDRYQPQHF. Written as DNA, the CDR3 is TGTGCCTGGAGCTCCGACAGATATCAGCCCCAGCATTTT. The full variable domain, in which reference TRBV30 and TRBJ1-5 provide the parts outside the CDR3, is SQTIHQWPATLVQPVGSPLSLECTVEGTSNPNLYWYRQAAGRGLQLLFYSVGIGQISSEVPQNLSASRPQDRQFILSSKKLLLSDSGFYLCAWSSDRYQPQHFGDGTRLSIL.

V is TRBV2 and J is TRBJ1-2, with 10 bases fitting TRBD1. CDR1 is SNHLY, CDR2 FYNNEI, per germline. V dropped 5 bases and J dropped 5; count of bases not matched to a gene: 5. The CDR3 contains 14 residues. The CDR3, as DNA: TGTGCCAGCAGTCGACAGGGGGCCATATATGGCTACACCTTC. As protein: CASSRQGAIYGYTF.

The chain joins TRBV6-1 to TRBJ2-7; 8 positions match TRBD1. CDR3 length equals 15 residues. Germline loops: CDR1 MNHNS, CDR2 SASEGT. V trimming: 3 bases; J trimming: 1 base; junction bases outside the gene matches: 5. The CDR3 sequence: CASSEQTGASYEQYF. As DNA, the CDR3 is TGTGCCAGCAGTGAGCAGACAGGGGCTTCCTACGAGCAGTACTTC.